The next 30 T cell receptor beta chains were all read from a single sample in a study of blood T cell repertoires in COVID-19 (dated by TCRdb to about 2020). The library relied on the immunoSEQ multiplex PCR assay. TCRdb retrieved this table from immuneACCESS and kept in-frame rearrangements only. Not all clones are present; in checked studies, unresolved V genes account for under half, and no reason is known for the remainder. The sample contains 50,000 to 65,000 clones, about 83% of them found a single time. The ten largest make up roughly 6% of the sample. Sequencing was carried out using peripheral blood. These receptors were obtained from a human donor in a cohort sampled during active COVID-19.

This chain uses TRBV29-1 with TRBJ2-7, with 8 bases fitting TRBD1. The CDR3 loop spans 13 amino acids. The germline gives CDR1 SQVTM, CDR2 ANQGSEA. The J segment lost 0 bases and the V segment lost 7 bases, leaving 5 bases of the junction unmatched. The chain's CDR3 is CSARQGSSYEQYF. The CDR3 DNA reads TGCAGCGCGAGACAGGGGAGCTCCTACGAGCAGTACTTC.

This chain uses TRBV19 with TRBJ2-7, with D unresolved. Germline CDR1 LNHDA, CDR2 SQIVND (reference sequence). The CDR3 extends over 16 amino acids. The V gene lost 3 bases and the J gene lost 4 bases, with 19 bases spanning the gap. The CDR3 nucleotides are TGTGCCAGTAGTATCAATGTGGGCAGCCAGAGATACGAGCAGTACTTC. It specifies CASSINVGSQRYEQYF.

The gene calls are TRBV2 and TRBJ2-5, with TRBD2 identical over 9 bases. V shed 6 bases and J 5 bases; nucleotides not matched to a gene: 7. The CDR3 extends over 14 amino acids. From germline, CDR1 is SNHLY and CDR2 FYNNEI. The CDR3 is CASRGLASVETQYF. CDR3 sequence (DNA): TGTGCCAGCAGGGGACTAGCTTCAGTGGAGACCCAGTACTTC.

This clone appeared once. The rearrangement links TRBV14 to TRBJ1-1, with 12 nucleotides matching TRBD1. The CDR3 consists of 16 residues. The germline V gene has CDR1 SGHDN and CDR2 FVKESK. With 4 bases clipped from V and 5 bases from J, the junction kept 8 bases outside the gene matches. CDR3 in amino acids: CASSLKGQGAFTEAFF. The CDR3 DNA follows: TGTGCCAGCAGCCTAAAGGGACAGGGGGCCTTTACTGAAGCTTTCTTT.

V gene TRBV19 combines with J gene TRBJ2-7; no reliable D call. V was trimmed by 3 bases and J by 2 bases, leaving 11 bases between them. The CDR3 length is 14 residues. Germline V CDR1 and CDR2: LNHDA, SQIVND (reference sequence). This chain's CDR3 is CASSIFSGTYEQYF. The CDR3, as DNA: TGTGCCAGTAGTATTTTTTCAGGAACCTACGAGCAGTACTTC. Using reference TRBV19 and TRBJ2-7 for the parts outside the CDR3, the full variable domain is DGGITQSPKYLFRKEGQNVTLSCEQNLNHDAMYWYRQDPGQGLRLIYYSQIVNDFQKGDIAEGYSVSREKKESFPLTVTSAQKNPTAFYLCASSIFSGTYEQYFGPGTRLTVT.

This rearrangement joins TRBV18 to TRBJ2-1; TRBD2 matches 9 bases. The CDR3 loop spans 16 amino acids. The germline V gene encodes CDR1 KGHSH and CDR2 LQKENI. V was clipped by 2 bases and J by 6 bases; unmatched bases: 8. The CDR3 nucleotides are TGTGCCAGCTCACCAAATTCCCTAGCGGGAAGCAATGAGCAGTTCTTC. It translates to CASSPNSLAGSNEQFF.

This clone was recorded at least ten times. This chain's CDR3 is CASSEYGRAVDEQFF. CDR3 in DNA: TGTGCCAGCAGTGAATACGGGAGGGCCGTAGATGAGCAGTTCTTC. This chain connects TRBV6-1 to TRBJ2-1; 8 bases match TRBD2. Germline CDR1 MNHNS, CDR2 SASEGT. The CDR3 spans 15 residues. J lost 8 bases, V lost 2 bases, and 8 bases had no gene match.

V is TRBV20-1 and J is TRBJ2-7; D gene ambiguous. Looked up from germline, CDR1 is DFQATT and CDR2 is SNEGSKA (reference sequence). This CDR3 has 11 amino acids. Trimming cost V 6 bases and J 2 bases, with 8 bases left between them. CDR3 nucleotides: TGCAGTGCCCTAGGCCCCTACGAGCAGTACTTC. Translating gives CSALGPYEQYF.

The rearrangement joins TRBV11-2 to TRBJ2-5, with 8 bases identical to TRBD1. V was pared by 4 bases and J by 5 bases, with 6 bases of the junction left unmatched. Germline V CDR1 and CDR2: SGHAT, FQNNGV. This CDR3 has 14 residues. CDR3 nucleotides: TGTGCCAGCAGCTCCCCAGGGGGCGCGGAGACCCAGTACTTC. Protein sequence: CASSSPGGAETQYF.

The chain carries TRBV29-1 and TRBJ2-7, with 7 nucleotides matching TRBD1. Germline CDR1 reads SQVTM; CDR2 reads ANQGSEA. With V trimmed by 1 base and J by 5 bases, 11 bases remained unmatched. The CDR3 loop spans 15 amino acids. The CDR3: CSVEASRGQANEQYF. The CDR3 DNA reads TGCAGCGTTGAAGCCTCGCGAGGACAGGCGAACGAGCAGTACTTC.

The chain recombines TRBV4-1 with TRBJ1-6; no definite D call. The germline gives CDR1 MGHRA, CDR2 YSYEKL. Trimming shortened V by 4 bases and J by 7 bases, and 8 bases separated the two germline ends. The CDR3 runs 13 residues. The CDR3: CASSLRQNSPLHF. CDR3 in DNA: TGCGCCAGCAGCCTGCGACAAAATTCACCCCTCCACTTT.

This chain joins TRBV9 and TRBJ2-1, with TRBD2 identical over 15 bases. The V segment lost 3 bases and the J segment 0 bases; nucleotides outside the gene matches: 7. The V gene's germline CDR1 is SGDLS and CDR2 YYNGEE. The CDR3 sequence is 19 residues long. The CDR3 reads CASSDGTSGGWSSYNEQFF. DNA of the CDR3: TGTGCCAGCAGCGACGGGACTAGCGGGGGGTGGAGCTCCTACAATGAGCAGTTCTTC.

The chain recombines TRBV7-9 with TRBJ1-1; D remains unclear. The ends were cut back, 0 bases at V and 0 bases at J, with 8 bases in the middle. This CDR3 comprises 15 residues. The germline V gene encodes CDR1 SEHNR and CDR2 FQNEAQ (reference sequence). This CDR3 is CASSLARSVNTEAFF. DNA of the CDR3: TGTGCCAGCAGCTTAGCGAGGTCGGTGAACACTGAAGCTTTCTTT.

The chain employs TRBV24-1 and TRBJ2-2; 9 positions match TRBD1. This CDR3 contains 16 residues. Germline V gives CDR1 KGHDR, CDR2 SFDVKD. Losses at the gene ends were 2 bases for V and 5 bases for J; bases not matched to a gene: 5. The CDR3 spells CATSDSGTGKTGELFF. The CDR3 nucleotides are TGTGCCACCAGTGATTCAGGGACAGGGAAAACCGGGGAGCTGTTTTTT.

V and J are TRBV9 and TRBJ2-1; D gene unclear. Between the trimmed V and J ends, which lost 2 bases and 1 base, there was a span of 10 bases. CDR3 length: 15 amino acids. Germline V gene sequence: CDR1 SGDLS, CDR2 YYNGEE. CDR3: CASSVQVASYNEQFF. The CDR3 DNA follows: TGTGCCAGCAGCGTCCAAGTAGCTTCCTACAATGAGCAGTTCTTC.

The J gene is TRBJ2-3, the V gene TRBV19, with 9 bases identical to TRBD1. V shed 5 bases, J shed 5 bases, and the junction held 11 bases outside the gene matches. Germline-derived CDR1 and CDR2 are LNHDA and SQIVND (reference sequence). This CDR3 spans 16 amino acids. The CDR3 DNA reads TGTGCCAGTAGTCCTGGGACAGGGCGAGGGGGAGATACGCAGTATTTT. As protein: CASSPGTGRGGDTQYF.

The CDR3, as DNA: TGTGCTAGTGGTTTGGCCATGTCTGGGGCCAACGTCCTGACTTTC. It yields the protein CASGLAMSGANVLTF. V is TRBV12-5 and J is TRBJ2-6; D is ambiguous. The V end lost 1 base, the J end lost 1 base, and 5 bases lay between the germline ends. The CDR3 has 15 residues. The germline gives CDR1 LGHNT, CDR2 FRNRAP.

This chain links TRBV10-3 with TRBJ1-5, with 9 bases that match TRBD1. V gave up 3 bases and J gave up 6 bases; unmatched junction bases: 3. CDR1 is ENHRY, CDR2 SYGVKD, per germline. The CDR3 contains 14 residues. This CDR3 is CAISEGDRVQPQHF. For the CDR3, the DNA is TGTGCCATCAGTGAAGGGGACAGGGTTCAGCCCCAGCATTTT.

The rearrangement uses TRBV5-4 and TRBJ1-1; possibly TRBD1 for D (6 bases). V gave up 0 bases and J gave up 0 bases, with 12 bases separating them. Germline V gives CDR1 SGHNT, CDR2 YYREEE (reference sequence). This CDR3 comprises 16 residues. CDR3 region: CASSLGQDTVNTEAFF. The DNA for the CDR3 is TGTGCCAGCAGCTTGGGACAGGATACGGTGAACACTGAAGCTTTCTTT.

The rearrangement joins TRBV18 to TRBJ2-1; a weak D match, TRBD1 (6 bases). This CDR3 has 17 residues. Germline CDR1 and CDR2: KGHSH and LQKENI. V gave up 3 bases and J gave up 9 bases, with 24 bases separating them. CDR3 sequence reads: CASSPRTVSAMRSEQFF. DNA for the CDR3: TGTGCCAGCTCACCGAGGACAGTTTCTGCTATGCGTAGTGAGCAGTTCTTC.

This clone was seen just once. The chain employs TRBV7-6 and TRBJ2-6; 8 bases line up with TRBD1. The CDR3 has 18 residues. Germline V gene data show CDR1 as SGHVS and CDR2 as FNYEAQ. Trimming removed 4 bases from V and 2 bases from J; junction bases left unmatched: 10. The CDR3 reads CASSSEGDRYPGANVLTF. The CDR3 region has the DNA TGTGCCAGCAGCTCTGAGGGGGACAGGTATCCTGGGGCCAACGTCCTGACTTTC.

The CDR3: CASSFRTGPNTEAFF. The CDR3 nucleotides are TGTGCCAGCAGCTTCCGGACAGGGCCGAACACTGAAGCTTTCTTT. The gene calls are TRBV7-9 and TRBJ1-1, with 8 bases fitting TRBD1. V shed 3 bases, J shed 1 base, and the junction held 4 bases outside the gene matches. Per germline, CDR1 SEHNR and CDR2 FQNEAQ (reference sequence). The CDR3 has 15 residues.

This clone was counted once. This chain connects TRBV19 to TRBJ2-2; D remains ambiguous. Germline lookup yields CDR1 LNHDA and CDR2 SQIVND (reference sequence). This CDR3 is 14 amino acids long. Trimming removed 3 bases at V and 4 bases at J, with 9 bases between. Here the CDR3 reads CASSIRLGTGELFF. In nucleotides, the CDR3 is TGTGCCAGTAGTATCAGGTTGGGCACCGGGGAGCTGTTTTTT.

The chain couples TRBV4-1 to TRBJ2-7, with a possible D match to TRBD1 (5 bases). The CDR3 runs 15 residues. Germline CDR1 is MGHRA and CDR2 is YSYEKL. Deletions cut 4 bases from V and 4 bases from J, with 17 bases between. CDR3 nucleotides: TGCGCCAGCAGCCCTGATACGGTACAGGTGTACGAGCAGTACTTC. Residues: CASSPDTVQVYEQYF.

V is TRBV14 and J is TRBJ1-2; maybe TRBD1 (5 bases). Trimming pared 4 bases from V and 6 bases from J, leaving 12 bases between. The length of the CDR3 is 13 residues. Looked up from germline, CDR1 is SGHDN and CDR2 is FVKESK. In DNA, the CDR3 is TGTGCCAGCAGCCCGCGCCCCAGGGATGGCTACACCTTC. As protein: CASSPRPRDGYTF.

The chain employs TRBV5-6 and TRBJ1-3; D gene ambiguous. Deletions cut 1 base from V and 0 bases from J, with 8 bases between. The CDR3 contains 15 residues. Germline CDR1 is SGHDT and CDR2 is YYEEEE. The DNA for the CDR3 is TGTGCCAGCAGCTTGCTCTACAGCTCTGGAAACACCATATATTTT. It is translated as CASSLLYSSGNTIYF.

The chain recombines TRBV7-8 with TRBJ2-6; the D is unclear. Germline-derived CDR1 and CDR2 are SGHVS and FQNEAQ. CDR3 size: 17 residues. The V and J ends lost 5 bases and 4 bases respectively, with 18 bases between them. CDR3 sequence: CASSPPLGPSGANVLTF. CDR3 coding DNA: TGTGCCAGCAGCCCTCCCTTGGGCCCCTCAGGGGCCAACGTCCTGACTTTC.

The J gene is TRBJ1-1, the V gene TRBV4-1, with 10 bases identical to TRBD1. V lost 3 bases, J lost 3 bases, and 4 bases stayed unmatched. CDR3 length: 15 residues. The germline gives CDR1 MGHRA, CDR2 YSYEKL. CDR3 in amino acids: CASSQGQGRHTEAFF. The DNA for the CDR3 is TGCGCCAGCAGCCAGGGACAGGGGCGGCACACTGAAGCTTTCTTT.

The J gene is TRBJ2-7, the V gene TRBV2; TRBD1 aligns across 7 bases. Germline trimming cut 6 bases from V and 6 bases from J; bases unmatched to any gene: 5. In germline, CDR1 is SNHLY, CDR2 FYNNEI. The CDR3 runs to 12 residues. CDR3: CASRLRDSEQYF. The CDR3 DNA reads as TGTGCCAGCAGACTAAGGGACAGCGAGCAGTACTTC.

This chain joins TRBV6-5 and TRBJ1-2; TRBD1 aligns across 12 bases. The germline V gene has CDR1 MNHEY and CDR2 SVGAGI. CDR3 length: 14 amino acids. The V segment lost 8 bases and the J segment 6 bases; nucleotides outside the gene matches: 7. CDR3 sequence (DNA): TGTGCCAGCGGCCGGGGACAGGGGGCGGATGGCTACACCTTC. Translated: CASGRGQGADGYTF.